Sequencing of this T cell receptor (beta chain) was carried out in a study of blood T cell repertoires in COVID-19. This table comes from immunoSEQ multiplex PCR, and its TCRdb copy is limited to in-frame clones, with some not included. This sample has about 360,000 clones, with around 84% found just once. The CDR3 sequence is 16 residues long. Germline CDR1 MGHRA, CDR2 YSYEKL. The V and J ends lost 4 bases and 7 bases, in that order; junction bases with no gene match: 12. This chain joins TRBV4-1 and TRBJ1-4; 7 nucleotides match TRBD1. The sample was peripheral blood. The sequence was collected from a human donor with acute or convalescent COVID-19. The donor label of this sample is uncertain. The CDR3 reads CASSLFVGRGFEKLFF. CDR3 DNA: TGCGCCAGCAGCCTATTCGTCGGCAGGGGGTTTGAAAAACTGTTTTTT.